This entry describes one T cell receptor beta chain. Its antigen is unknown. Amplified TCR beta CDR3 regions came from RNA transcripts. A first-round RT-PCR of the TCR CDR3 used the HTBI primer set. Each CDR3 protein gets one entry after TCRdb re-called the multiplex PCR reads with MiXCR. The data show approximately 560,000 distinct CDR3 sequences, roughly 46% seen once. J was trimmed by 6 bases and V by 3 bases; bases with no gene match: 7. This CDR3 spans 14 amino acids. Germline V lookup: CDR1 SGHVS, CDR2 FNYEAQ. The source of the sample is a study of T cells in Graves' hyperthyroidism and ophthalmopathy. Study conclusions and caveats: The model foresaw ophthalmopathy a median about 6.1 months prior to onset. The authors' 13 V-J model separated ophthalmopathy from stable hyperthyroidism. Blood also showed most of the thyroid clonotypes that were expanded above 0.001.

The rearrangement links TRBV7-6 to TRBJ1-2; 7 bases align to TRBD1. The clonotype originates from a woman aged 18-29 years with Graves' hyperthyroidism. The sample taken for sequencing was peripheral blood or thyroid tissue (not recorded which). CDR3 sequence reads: CASSFTSDRDGYTF. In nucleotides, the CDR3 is TGTGCCAGCAGCTTCACCAGCGACAGGGATGGCTACACCTTC.